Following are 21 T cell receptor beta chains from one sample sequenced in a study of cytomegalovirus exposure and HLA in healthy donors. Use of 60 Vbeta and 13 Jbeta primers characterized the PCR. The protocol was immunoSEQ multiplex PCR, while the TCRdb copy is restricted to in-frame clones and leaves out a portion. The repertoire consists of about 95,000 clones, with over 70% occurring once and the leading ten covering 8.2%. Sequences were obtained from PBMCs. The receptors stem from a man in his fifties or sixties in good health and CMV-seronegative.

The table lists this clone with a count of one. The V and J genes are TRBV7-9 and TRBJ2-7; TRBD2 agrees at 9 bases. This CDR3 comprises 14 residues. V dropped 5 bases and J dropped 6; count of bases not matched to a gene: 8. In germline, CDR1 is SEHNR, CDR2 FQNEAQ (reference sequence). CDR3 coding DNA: TGTGCCAGCAGCCTAAAGCGGGAGGTTACCGAGCAGTACTTC. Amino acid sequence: CASSLKREVTEQYF.

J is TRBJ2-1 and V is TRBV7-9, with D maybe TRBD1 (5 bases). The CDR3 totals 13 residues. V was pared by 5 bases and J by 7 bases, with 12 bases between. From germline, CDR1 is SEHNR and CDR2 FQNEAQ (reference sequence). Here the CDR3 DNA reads TGTGCCAGCAGCCCAGGGTACGGGAATGAGCAGTTCTTC. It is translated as CASSPGYGNEQFF.

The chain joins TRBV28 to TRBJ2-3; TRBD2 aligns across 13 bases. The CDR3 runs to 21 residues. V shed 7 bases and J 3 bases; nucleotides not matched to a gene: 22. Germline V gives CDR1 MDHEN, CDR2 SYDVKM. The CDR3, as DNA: TGTGCCAGCAACCCCCCGGGTCCAACTAGCGGGAGGGCGGTGAGGACAGATACGCAGTATTTT. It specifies CASNPPGPTSGRAVRTDTQYF.

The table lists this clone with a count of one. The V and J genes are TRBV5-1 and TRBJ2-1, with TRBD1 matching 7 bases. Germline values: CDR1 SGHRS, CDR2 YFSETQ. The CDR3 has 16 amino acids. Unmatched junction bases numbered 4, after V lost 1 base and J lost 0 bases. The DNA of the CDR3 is TGCGCCAGCAGCTTGAAGGGGGCGAGCTCCTACAATGAGCAGTTCTTC. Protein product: CASSLKGASSYNEQFF.

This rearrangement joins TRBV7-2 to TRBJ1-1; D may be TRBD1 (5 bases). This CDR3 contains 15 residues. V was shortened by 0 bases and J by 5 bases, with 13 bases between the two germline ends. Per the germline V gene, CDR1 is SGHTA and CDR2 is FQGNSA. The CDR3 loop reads CASSLAGFDSTEAFF. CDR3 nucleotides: TGTGCCAGCAGCTTAGCCGGATTTGACAGTACTGAAGCTTTCTTT.

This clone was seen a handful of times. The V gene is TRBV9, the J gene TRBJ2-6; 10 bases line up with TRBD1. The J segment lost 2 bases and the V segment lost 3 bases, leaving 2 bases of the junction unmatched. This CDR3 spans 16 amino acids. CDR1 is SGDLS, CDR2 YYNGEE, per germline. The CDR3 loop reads CASSATGGAGANVLTF. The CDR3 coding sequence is TGTGCCAGCAGCGCGACAGGGGGCGCTGGGGCCAACGTCCTGACTTTC.

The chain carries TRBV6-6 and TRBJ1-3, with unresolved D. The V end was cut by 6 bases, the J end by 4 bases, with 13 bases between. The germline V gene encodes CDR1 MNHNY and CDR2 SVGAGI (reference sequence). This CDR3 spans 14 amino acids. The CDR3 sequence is CASRAPSGGNTIYF. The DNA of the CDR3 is TGTGCCAGCAGGGCTCCTTCGGGGGGAAACACCATATATTTT.

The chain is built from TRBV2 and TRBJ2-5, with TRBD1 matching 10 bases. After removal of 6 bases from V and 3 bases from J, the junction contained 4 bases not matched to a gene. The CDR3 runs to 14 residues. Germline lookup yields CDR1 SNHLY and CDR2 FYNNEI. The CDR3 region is CASRGDRGEETQYF. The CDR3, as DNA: TGTGCCAGCAGGGGGGACAGGGGTGAAGAGACCCAGTACTTC.

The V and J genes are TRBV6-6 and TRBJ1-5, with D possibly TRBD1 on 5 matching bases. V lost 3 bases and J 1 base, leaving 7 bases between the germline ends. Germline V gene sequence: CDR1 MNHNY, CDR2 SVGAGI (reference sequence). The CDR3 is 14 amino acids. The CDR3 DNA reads TGTGCCAGCAGTTATAAGGGGAGCAATCAGCCCCAGCATTTT. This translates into CASSYKGSNQPQHF.

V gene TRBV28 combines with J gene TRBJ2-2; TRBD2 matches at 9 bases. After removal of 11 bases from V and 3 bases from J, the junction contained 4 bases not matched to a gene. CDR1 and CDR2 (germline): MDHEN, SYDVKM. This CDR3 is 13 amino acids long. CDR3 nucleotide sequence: TGTGCCCTAGCGGGATCTTACACCGGGGAGCTGTTTTTT. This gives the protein CALAGSYTGELFF.

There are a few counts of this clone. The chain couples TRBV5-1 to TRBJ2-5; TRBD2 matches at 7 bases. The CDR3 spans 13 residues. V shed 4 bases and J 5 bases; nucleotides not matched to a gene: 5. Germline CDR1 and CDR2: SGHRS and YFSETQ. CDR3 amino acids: CASSRREGETQYF. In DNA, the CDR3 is TGCGCCAGCAGCCGGAGGGAGGGGGAGACCCAGTACTTC.

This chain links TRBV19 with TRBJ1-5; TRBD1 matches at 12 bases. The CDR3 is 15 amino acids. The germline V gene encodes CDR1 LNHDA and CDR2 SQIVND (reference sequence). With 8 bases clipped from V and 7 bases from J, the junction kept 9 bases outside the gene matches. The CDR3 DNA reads TGTGCCAGTCAAGCAGGGGACAGGGGGCACCAGCCCCAGCATTTT. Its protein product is CASQAGDRGHQPQHF.

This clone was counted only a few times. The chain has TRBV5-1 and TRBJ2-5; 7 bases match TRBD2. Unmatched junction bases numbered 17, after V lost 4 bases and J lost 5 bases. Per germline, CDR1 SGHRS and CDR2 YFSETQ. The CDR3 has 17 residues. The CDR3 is CASSTTTSYSSEETQYF. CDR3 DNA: TGCGCCAGCAGCACCACGACTAGCTACTCGTCTGAGGAGACCCAGTACTTC.

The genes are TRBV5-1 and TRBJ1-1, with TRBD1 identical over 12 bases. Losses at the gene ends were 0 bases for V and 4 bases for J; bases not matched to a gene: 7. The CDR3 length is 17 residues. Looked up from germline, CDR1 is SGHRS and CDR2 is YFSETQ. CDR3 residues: CASSLDGDRGRVTEAFF. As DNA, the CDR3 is TGCGCCAGCAGCTTGGACGGGGACAGGGGGCGGGTCACTGAAGCTTTCTTT.

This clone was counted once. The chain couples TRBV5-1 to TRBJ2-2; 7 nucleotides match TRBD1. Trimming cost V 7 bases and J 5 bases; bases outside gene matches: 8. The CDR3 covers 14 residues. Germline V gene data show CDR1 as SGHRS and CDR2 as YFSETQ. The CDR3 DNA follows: TGCGCCAGCTCCCCAGGCAGGGGGACCGGGGAGCTGTTTTTT. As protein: CASSPGRGTGELFF.

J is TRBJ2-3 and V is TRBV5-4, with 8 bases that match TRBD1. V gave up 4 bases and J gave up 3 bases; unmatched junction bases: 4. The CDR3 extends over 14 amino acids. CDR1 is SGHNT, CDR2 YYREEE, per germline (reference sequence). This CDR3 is CASSPGQETDTQYF. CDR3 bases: TGTGCCAGCAGCCCGGGACAGGAGACAGATACGCAGTATTTT.

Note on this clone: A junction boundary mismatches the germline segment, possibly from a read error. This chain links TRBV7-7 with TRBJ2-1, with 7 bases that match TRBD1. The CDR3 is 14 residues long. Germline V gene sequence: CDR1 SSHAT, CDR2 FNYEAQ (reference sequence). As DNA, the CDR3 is TGTGCTAGCAGCCCCCAGGGGGTAGCCTTCGAGCAGTTCTTC. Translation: CASSPQGVAFEQFF. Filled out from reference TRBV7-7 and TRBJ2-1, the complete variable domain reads GAGVSQSPRYKVTKRGQDVTLRCDPISSHATLYWYQQALGQGPEFLTYFNYEAQPDKSGLPSDRFSAERPEGSISTLTIQRTEQRDSAMYRCASSPQGVAFEQFFGPGTRLTVL.

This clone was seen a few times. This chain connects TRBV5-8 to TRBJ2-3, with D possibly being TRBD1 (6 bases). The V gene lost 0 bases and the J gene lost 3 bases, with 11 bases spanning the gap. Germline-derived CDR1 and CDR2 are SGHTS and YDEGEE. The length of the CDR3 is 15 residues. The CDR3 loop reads CASSLGRGGTDTQYF. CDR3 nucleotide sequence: TGTGCCAGCAGCTTGGGCAGGGGTGGGACAGATACGCAGTATTTT.

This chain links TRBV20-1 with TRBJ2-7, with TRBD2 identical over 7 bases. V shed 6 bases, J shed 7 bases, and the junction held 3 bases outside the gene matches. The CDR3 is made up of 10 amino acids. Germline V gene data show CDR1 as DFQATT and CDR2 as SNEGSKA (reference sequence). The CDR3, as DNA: TGCAGTGCCCGGACTAGGGAGCAGTACTTC. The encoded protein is CSARTREQYF.

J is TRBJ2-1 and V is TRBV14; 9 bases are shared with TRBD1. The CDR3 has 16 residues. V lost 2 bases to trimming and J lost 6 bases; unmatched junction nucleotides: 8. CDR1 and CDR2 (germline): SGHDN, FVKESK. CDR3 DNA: TGTGCCAGCAGCCAATTGGGGACAGGGAAAGTCAATGAGCAGTTCTTC. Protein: CASSQLGTGKVNEQFF.

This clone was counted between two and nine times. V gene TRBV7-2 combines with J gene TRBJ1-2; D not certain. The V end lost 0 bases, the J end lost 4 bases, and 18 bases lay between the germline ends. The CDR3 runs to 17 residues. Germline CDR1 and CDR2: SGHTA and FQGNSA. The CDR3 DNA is TGTGCCAGCAGCTTAGCCGATCGACTATGGCAGTCCTATGGCTACACCTTC. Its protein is CASSLADRLWQSYGYTF.